In this sample, the clone carrying this TCR beta chain turned up many times. The data belong to a study of blood T cell repertoires in COVID-19. Study-level background: Samples representing acute and convalescent COVID-19 were sourced from the United States, Italy and Spain. T cells, B-cell-depleted T cells, or PBMCs provided the cDNA or gDNA that served as material.

Libraries were prepared by immunoSEQ multiplex PCR; TCRdb keeps only in-frame clonotypes and omits some of them. The sample lists 150,000 to 200,000 clones; approximately 88% were seen once. The germline CDR1 and CDR2 sequences are SGHNT and YYREEE (reference sequence). V was shortened by 0 bases and J by 4 bases, with 7 bases between the two germline ends. The CDR3 sequence is 14 residues long. The sequence was collected from a woman older than 75 with active or convalescent COVID-19. Sequenced material: peripheral blood. This chain links TRBV5-4 with TRBJ2-2; a possible D gene is TRBD1 (5 bases). CDR3 nucleotide sequence: TGTGCCAGCAGCTTGGCAGGGATCACCGGGGAGCTGTTTTTT. This gives the protein CASSLAGITGELFF.